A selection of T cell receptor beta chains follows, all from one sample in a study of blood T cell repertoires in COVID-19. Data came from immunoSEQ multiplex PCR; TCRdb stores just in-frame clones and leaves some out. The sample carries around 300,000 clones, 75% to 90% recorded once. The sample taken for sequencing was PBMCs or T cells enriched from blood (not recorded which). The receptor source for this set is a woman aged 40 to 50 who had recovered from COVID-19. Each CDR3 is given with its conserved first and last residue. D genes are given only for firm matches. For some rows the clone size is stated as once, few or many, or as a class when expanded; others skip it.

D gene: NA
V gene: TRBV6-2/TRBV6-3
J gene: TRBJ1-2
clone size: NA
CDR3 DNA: TGTGCCAGCAGTTACGCAGGGAACTATGGCTACACCTTC
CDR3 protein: CASSYAGNYGYTF

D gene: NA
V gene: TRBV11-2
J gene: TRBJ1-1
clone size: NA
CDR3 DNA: TGTGCCAGCAGCCCCCCCACACGGAGGGGTGAAGCTTTCTTT
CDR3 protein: CASSPPTRRGEAFF

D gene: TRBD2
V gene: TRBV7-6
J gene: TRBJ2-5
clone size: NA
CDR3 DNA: TGTGCCAGCAGCTTCGACCCCGGACTAGCGGGGAGGGAGACCCAGTACTTC
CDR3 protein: CASSFDPGLAGRETQYF

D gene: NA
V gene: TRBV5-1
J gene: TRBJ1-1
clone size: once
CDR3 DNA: TGCGCCAGCAGCTTGCTCGGTCCGTACACTGAAGCTTTCTTT
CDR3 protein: CASSLLGPYTEAFF

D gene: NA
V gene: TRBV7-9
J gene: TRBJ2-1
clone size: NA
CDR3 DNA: TGTGCCAGCAGCAAGACAGAGAATGAGCAGTTCTTC
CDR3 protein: CASSKTENEQFF

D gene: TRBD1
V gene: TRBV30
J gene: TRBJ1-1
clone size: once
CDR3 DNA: TGTGCCTGGAGTAAGGGACAGTCGAACACTGAAGCTTTCTTT
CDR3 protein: CAWSKGQSNTEAFF

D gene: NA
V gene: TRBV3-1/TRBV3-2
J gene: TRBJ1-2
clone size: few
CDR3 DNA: TGTGCCAGCAGCCACCACCAGCGGAACTCTTATGGCTACACCTTC
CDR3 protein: CASSHHQRNSYGYTF

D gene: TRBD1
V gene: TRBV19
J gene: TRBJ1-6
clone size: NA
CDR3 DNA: TGTGCCAGTAGTCCTAGGACAGGGGAATCACCCCTCCACTTT
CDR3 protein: CASSPRTGESPLHF

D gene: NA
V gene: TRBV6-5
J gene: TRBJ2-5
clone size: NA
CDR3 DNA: TGTGCCAGCAGTTACTCGATGACCTGGAGGGAGACCCAGTACTTC
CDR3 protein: CASSYSMTWRETQYF

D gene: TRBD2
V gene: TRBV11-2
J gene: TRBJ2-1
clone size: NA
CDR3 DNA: TGTGCCAGCAGCTTAGGCCCTAGCGGGATAAGCTCCTACAATGAGCAGTTCTTC
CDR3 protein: CASSLGPSGISSYNEQFF

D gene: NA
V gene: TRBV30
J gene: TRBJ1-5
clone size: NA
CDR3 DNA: TGTGCCTGGAGTGTACGTGTCGGGGGTGGGCAGCCCCAGCATTTT
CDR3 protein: CAWSVRVGGGQPQHF

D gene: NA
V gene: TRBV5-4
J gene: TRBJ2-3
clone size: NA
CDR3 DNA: TGTGCCAGCAGCCCCGGGGGTAGAGGGGGCACAGATACGCAGTATTTT
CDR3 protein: CASSPGGRGGTDTQYF

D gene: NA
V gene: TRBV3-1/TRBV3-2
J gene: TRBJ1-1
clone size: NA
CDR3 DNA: TGTGCCAGCAGCCAAGATATGCAGTTATACACTGAAGCTTTCTTT
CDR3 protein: CASSQDMQLYTEAFF

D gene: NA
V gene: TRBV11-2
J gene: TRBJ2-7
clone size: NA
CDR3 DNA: TGTGCCAGCAGCTTAGCGCGGGTTGGTTACGAGCAGTACTTC
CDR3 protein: CASSLARVGYEQYF

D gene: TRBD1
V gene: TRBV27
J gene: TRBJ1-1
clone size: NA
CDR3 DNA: TGTGCCAGCAGTCTATACAGGGGTAAGACTGAAGCTTTCTTT
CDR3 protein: CASSLYRGKTEAFF